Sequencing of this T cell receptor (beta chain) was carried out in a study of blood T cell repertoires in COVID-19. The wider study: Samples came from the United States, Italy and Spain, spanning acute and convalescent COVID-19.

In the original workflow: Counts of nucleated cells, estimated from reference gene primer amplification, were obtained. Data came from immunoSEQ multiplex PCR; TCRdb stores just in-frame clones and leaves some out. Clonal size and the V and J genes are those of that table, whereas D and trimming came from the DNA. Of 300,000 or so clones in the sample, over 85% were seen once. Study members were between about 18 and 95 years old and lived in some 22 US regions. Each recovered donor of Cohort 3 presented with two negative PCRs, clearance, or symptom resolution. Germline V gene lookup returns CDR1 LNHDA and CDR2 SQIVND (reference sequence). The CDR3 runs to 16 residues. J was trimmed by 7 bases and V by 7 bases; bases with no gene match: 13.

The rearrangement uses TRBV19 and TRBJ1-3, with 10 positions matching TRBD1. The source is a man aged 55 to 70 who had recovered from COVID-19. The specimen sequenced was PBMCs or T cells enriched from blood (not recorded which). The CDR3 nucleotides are TGTGCCAGTACCACACCGGGACAGGGGATGCTGAACACCATATATTTT. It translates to CASTTPGQGMLNTIYF.